These 16 T cell receptor beta chains came from one sample sequenced in a study of blood T cell repertoires in COVID-19. Sequencing was performed with immunoSEQ multiplex PCR; in TCRdb, only in-frame clones are kept and a portion is missing. The sample holds roughly 330,000 clones, approximately 88% seen once. Sequenced sample: peripheral blood. The source of these receptors is a man in his thirties or forties with COVID-19, enrolled during active disease.

In this sample, this clone turned up once. The chain couples TRBV5-5 to TRBJ2-1; TRBD1 might be the D (5 bases). In germline, CDR1 is SGHKS, CDR2 YYEKEE (reference sequence). Trimming pared 4 bases from V and 9 bases from J, leaving 11 bases between. The length of the CDR3 is 12 residues. This CDR3 reads CASSPGSSEQFF. The DNA for the CDR3 is TGTGCCAGCAGCCCAGGGTCGAGTGAGCAGTTCTTC. The variable domain in full, with the rest retrieved from reference TRBV5-5 and TRBJ2-1, is DAGVTQSPTHLIKTRGQQVTLRCSPISGHKSVSWYQQVLGQGPQFIFQYYEKEERGRGNFPDRFSARQFPNYSSELNVNALLLGDSALYLCASSPGSSEQFFGPGTRLTVL.

The V call is TRBV7-9, the J call TRBJ2-5; D uncertain. V was pared by 5 bases and J by 0 bases, with 19 bases between. This CDR3 contains 17 residues. In germline, CDR1 is SEHNR, CDR2 FQNEAQ (reference sequence). CDR3 DNA sequence: TGTGCCAGCAGCCAAAAAAACCTACCGAGGTACCAAGAGACCCAGTACTTC. The encoded protein is CASSQKNLPRYQETQYF.

This clone was seen only once. The rearrangement joins TRBV5-1 to TRBJ2-3; D is possibly TRBD1 (6 bases). The CDR3 covers 14 residues. Germline V gene data show CDR1 as SGHRS and CDR2 as YFSETQ. V lost 4 bases, J lost 3 bases, and 12 bases lay in between. CDR3 residues: CASSPTGRTDTQYF. The CDR3 DNA sequence: TGCGCCAGCAGCCCGACAGGTAGGACAGATACGCAGTATTTT.

The chain joins TRBV11-1 to TRBJ2-7, with a weak D call TRBD1 (6 bases). Trimming cost V 5 bases and J 2 bases, with 10 bases left between them. The CDR3 runs to 13 residues. Germline CDR1 reads SGHAT; CDR2 reads FQDESV (reference sequence). CDR3 sequence: CASSLGQTYEQYF. Here the CDR3 DNA reads TGTGCCAGCAGCCTAGGACAGACCTACGAGCAGTACTTC.

This clone was picked up one time. The CDR3 DNA reads TGTGCCAGTCTCGCACTGAGGAACACTGAAGCTTTCTTT. It yields the protein CASLALRNTEAFF. The chain uses TRBV19 and TRBJ1-1; D is ambiguous. Germline CDR1 is LNHDA and CDR2 is SQIVND (reference sequence). This CDR3 has 13 residues. V was shortened by 8 bases and J by 1 base, with 11 bases between the two germline ends.

V is TRBV19 and J is TRBJ2-7; 9 nucleotides align to TRBD2. Germline V gives CDR1 LNHDA, CDR2 SQIVND (reference sequence). The CDR3 spans 14 residues. The V and J ends lost 7 bases and 3 bases, in that order; junction bases with no gene match: 7. The CDR3 sequence: CASNTSGPLYEQYF. The DNA of the CDR3 is TGTGCCAGTAATACTAGCGGGCCCCTCTACGAGCAGTACTTC.

The rearrangement links TRBV15 to TRBJ1-4; 8 bases match TRBD1. CDR3 length: 14 residues. Germline V lookup: CDR1 LNHNV, CDR2 YYDKDF (reference sequence). Trimming at V came to 1 base and at J to 8 bases, leaving 3 bases not matched to a gene. CDR3 coding DNA: TGTGCCACCAGCAGAGCGGACAGGGAGGAAAAACTGTTTTTT. It translates to CATSRADREEKLFF.

The rearrangement uses TRBV2 and TRBJ1-4, with TRBD1 matching over 7 bases. V was clipped by 6 bases and J by 2 bases; unmatched bases: 3. The CDR3 runs 14 residues. The germline gives CDR1 SNHLY, CDR2 FYNNEI. CDR3 loop: CASSAGQTNEKLFF. The DNA for the CDR3 is TGTGCCAGCAGCGCGGGACAGACTAATGAAAAACTGTTTTTT.

This sequence joins TRBV7-2 and TRBJ2-2; the match to TRBD2 covers 9 bases. CDR3 length: 18 residues. Germline V gives CDR1 SGHTA, CDR2 FQGNSA. Trimming took 1 base from V and 4 from J; bases not matched to a gene: 10. In nucleotides, the CDR3 is TGTGCCAGCAGCTTAGTCTCGGGAGCGGGGGGCCCCACCGGGGAGCTGTTTTTT. Translated: CASSLVSGAGGPTGELFF.

The table lists this clone with a count of one. The rearrangement joins TRBV11-3 to TRBJ2-2; D unclear. The CDR3 spans 13 residues. Per germline, CDR1 SGHNT and CDR2 YENEEA. V lost 3 bases to trimming and J lost 4 bases, with 6 bases between them. CDR3 sequence reads: CASSFSVTGELFF. The CDR3 nucleotides read TGTGCCAGCAGCTTTTCCGTCACCGGGGAGCTGTTTTTT.

The chain joins TRBV9 to TRBJ1-2; 10 bases agree with TRBD1. J was trimmed by 5 bases and V by 3 bases; bases with no gene match: 7. CDR1 and CDR2 (germline): SGDLS, YYNGEE. The CDR3 is 15 amino acids. The CDR3 DNA is TGTGCCAGCAGCGACCGGGACAGGGGCGATTATGGCTACACCTTC. Encoded protein: CASSDRDRGDYGYTF. The full variable domain, with the rest looked up from reference TRBV9 and TRBJ1-2, is DSGVTQTPKHLITATGQRVTLRCSPRSGDLSVYWYQQSLDQGLQFLIQYYNGEERAKGNILERFSAQQFPDLHSELNLSSLELGDSALYFCASSDRDRGDYGYTFGSGTRLTVV.

CDR3 protein: CAISESSGGAISDTQYF. The DNA of the CDR3 is TGTGCCATCAGTGAGTCAAGCGGGGGGGCGATTTCCGATACGCAGTATTTT. This rearrangement joins TRBV10-3 to TRBJ2-3, with TRBD2 matching 10 bases. J gave up 6 bases and V 0 bases, and 9 bases lay outside the gene matches. Looked up from germline, CDR1 is ENHRY and CDR2 is SYGVKD. The CDR3 consists of 17 residues.

This chain connects TRBV28 to TRBJ2-7; D not certain. V was trimmed by 2 bases and J by 2 bases, leaving 10 bases between them. Per germline, CDR1 MDHEN and CDR2 SYDVKM. CDR3 size: 14 residues. This chain's CDR3 is CASSLEEVPYEQYF. In nucleotides, the CDR3 is TGTGCCAGCAGTTTAGAAGAGGTCCCCTACGAGCAGTACTTC.

J is TRBJ2-7 and V is TRBV27; 9 nucleotides match TRBD1. This CDR3 has 17 residues. Trimming at V came to 5 bases and at J to 3 bases, leaving 14 bases not matched to a gene. Looked up from germline, CDR1 is MNHEY and CDR2 is SMNVEV (reference sequence). The CDR3 loop is CASSPNELWTGDYEQYF. CDR3 nucleotide sequence: TGTGCCAGCAGTCCTAATGAGTTATGGACAGGGGACTACGAGCAGTACTTC.

The J gene is TRBJ2-7, the V gene TRBV7-9, with 9 bases matching TRBD1. This CDR3 comprises 15 residues. Looked up from germline, CDR1 is SEHNR and CDR2 is FQNEAQ (reference sequence). Trimming cost V 5 bases and J 2 bases; bases outside gene matches: 7. The chain's CDR3 is CASSERQGGTYEQYF. The DNA of the CDR3 is TGTGCCAGCAGCGAACGACAGGGGGGAACCTACGAGCAGTACTTC.

This clone was detected only a few times. The CDR3 region has the DNA TGTGCCATCAGTGAGACAGTAGATACGCAGTATTTT. Translated, it gives CAISETVDTQYF. The chain links TRBV10-3 to TRBJ2-3; no clear D. V lost 2 bases, J lost 5 bases, and 5 bases lay in between. The CDR3 runs 12 residues. The germline V gene has CDR1 ENHRY and CDR2 SYGVKD.